This passage covers 10 T cell receptor beta chains from one sample sequenced in a study of shared clonotypes between healthy human individuals. Data came from immunoSEQ multiplex PCR; TCRdb stores just in-frame clones and leaves some out. The sample consists of 2,500,000 or so clones, around 94% of them appearing once. The sample consisted of naive CD4+ T cells sorted from blood. Subset given: CD45RA+ positively selected. Receptor source: a man between 18 and 35 years old in good health.

This clone was counted once. The CDR3 nucleotides read TGTGCCAGCAGTGAATCAGGGGGCAATCAGCCCCAGCATTTT. It yields the protein CASSESGGNQPQHF. The chain uses TRBV2 and TRBJ1-5, with a tentative D call TRBD1 (6 bases). V was pared by 2 bases and J by 2 bases, with 7 bases between. This CDR3 is built from 14 residues. The germline V gene encodes CDR1 SNHLY and CDR2 FYNNEI.

Remarks on this clone: The sample holds other DNA sequences that translate to the same CDR3. The chain has TRBV28 and TRBJ1-1; no definite D call. This CDR3 contains 13 residues. Looked up from germline, CDR1 is MDHEN and CDR2 is SYDVKM. Trimming shortened V by 2 bases and J by 4 bases, and 8 bases separated the two germline ends. DNA for the CDR3: TGTGCCAGCAGTTTACCCGGGCCCACTGAAGCTTTCTTT. It specifies CASSLPGPTEAFF.

The gene calls are TRBV5-1 and TRBJ2-7; 10 positions match TRBD1. The CDR3 runs to 15 residues. The germline CDR1 and CDR2 sequences are SGHRS and YFSETQ. The junction had 7 bases not matched to a gene; V was cut back by 3 bases and J by 4 bases. The CDR3 nucleotides are TGCGCCAGCAGCTCGAAGACAGGGGGCTCGTACGAGCAGTACTTC. Translation gives CASSSKTGGSYEQYF.

V usage is TRBV9 and J usage is TRBJ2-1; 10 bases fit TRBD2. The CDR3 is made up of 15 amino acids. Germline loops: CDR1 SGDLS, CDR2 YYNGEE. V lost 3 bases and J lost 5; bases outside the gene matches: 5. CDR3 DNA sequence: TGTGCCAGCAGCGAGCGGGAGGGAATCCACAATGAGCAGTTCTTC. The encoded protein is CASSEREGIHNEQFF.

The chain employs TRBV30 and TRBJ2-3, with 7 nucleotides matching TRBD1. Germline lookup yields CDR1 GTSNPN and CDR2 SVGIG (reference sequence). J gave up 2 bases and V 0 bases, and 11 bases lay outside the gene matches. The CDR3 is 17 residues long. The CDR3, as DNA: TGTGCCTGGAGTGTACAGGGGACCCCCCAGGCCACAGATACGCAGTATTTT. Protein sequence: CAWSVQGTPQATDTQYF.

The gene calls are TRBV6-5 and TRBJ1-6; TRBD1 matches 10 bases. The CDR3 loop spans 14 amino acids. After removal of 4 bases from V and 9 bases from J, the junction contained 3 bases not matched to a gene. In germline, CDR1 is MNHEY, CDR2 SVGAGI. In nucleotides, the CDR3 is TGTGCCAGCAGTTTGACAGGGGGCCTTTCACCCCTCCACTTT. Translated: CASSLTGGLSPLHF.

CDR3 nucleotide sequence: TGTGCCAGTAGTACGGGACTAGCGGGAGGACTGGTCACAGATACGCAGTATTTT. Translation: CASSTGLAGGLVTDTQYF. The chain joins TRBV19 to TRBJ2-3; TRBD2 matches at 15 bases. Trimming took 4 bases from V and 2 from J; bases not matched to a gene: 7. Germline CDR1 and CDR2: LNHDA and SQIVND (reference sequence). The CDR3 is 18 amino acids.

The V and J genes are TRBV5-1 and TRBJ1-2; 7 bases match TRBD1. Germline CDR1 reads SGHRS; CDR2 reads YFSETQ. CDR3 length: 16 residues. V lost 4 bases, J lost 4 bases, and 13 bases stayed unmatched. The CDR3 region is CASSLAQGTALYGYTF. The CDR3 region has the DNA TGCGCCAGCAGCCTGGCACAGGGGACCGCTCTCTATGGCTACACCTTC.

The chain couples TRBV5-1 to TRBJ2-1, with 12 bases aligning to TRBD2. The V and J ends lost 0 bases and 6 bases, in that order; junction bases with no gene match: 10. The CDR3 loop spans 18 amino acids. The germline V gene encodes CDR1 SGHRS and CDR2 YFSETQ. The DNA for the CDR3 is TGCGCCAGCAGCTTGGGATCTAGCGGGAGGGCCGGGAGCAATGAGCAGTTCTTC. As protein: CASSLGSSGRAGSNEQFF.

The genes are TRBV11-2 and TRBJ2-1, with D maybe TRBD1 (6 bases). Between the trimmed V and J ends, which lost 5 bases and 0 bases, there was a span of 11 bases. CDR1 SGHAT and CDR2 FQNNGV come from the germline V gene. This CDR3 is 15 amino acids long. The CDR3 is CASSQRGSSYNEQFF. The DNA of the CDR3 is TGTGCCAGCAGCCAGAGGGGGAGCTCCTACAATGAGCAGTTCTTC.